Below are 11 T cell receptor beta chains sequenced from a single sample in a study of tumor-infiltrating lymphocytes in primary liver carcinoma. From around 500 ng of total RNA, TCR beta-specific cDNA was reverse-transcribed using a constant-region primer. Three nested multiplex PCR rounds, a slightly modified ARM-PCR, produced the libraries for TCR beta. Each of the first two PCR rounds ran nine to ten cycles with TRBV1-TRBV30 forward and C-beta reverse primers. TCRdb fed the multiplex PCR reads into MiXCR, producing one record per CDR3 protein. The sample carries roughly 50,000 distinct CDR3 sequences, about three quarters recorded once. DNA and RNA were both co-extracted from about 19-30 mg of bulk tissue that had not been sorted. The sample taken for sequencing was liver tumor tissue from sampling region 2. The subset here: tumor region T2, inferior pole. The receptors originated from a man aged 35-49 years with primary liver carcinoma and hepatitis B virus infection.

This sequence joins TRBV6-1 and TRBJ1-1; 9 bases map to TRBD1. Germline V lookup: CDR1 MNHNS, CDR2 SASEGT. This CDR3 spans 14 amino acids. Trimming at V came to 4 bases and at J to 13 bases, leaving 13 bases not matched to a gene. CDR3 loop: CASSALPGQGWVFF. CDR3 bases: TGTGCCAGCAGTGCACTACCGGGACAGGGATGGGTTTTCTTT.

This clonotype has at least ten counts. The chain is built from TRBV28 and TRBJ2-1; D might be TRBD2 (6 bases). CDR1 and CDR2 from the germline V gene are MDHEN and SYDVKM. This CDR3 is 14 amino acids long. V lost 4 bases, J lost 3 bases, and 10 bases lay in between. The CDR3, as DNA: TGTGCCAGCAGTTCCCCGGGACTCTACAATGAGCAGTTCTTC. Protein sequence: CASSSPGLYNEQFF.

A note on this clonotype: At one boundary the junction diverges from the germline segment, which might be a read error. V gene TRBV14 combines with J gene TRBJ2-1; 10 bases map to TRBD1. CDR1 is SGHDN, CDR2 FVKESK, per germline. The CDR3 runs to 12 residues. CDR3 DNA: TGCGCCGGCAGCTATGGACAGGGGGGACAGTTCTTC. It codes for CAGSYGQGGQFF.

The genes are TRBV2 and TRBJ2-1; D is undetermined. CDR1 SNHLY and CDR2 FYNNEI come from the germline V gene. V lost 3 bases and J 8 bases, leaving 11 bases between the germline ends. This CDR3 is built from 13 residues. The DNA for the CDR3 is TGTGCCAGCAGTGATGAAGTTTGGGATGAGCAGTTCTTC. Encoded protein: CASSDEVWDEQFF.

Points on this clonotype: Compared with germline, one end of the junction differs, possibly owing to a read error. The J gene is TRBJ2-7, the V gene TRBV29-1, with D maybe TRBD2 (5 bases). Germline CDR1 and CDR2: SQVTM and ANQGSEA. This CDR3 region has 17 residues. The CDR3 DNA reads as TGTAGCGTTGAGGACGACCTAGTGGCCTCGAGCTCCTACGAGCAGTACTTC. Translating it yields CSVEDDLVASSSYEQYF.

About this clonotype: Being one base from a much bigger clone, this may be a read error. This chain connects TRBV7-3 to TRBJ2-5; 7 bases align to TRBD2. The CDR3 has 15 amino acids. V trimming: 2 bases; J trimming: 2 bases; junction bases outside the gene matches: 5. The V gene's germline CDR1 is SGHTA and CDR2 FQGTGA. CDR3 residues: CASSLAGSGQETQYF. As DNA, the CDR3 is TGTGCCAGCAGCTTAGCGGGTAGCGGGCAAGAGACCCAGTACTTC. The full variable domain, rest sourced from reference TRBV7-3 and TRBJ2-5, is GAGVSQTPSNKVTEKGKYVELRCDPISGHTALYWYRQSLGQGPEFLIYFQGTGAADDSGLPNDRFFAVRPEGSVSTLKIQRTERGDSAVYLCASSLAGSGQETQYFGPGTRLLVL.

Concerning this clonotype itself: The junction differs from germline at one of its ends, possibly a read error. This rearrangement joins TRBV6-6 to TRBJ2-2; D unresolved. The germline V gene has CDR1 MNHNY and CDR2 SVGAGI (reference sequence). This CDR3 has 15 amino acids. The CDR3 protein is CAISYDAVETGELFF. CDR3 DNA: TGTGCCATCAGTTACGATGCGGTCGAGACCGGGGAGCTGTTTTTT.

The chain combines TRBV10-3 with TRBJ2-2; D might be TRBD2 (6 bases). From germline, CDR1 is ENHRY and CDR2 SYGVKD. The CDR3 extends over 18 amino acids. The ends were cut back, 0 bases at V and 2 bases at J, with 16 bases in the middle. For the CDR3, the DNA is TGTGCCATCAGTGAGTCCGGACTACCGGGTTGCAACACCGGGGAGCTGTTTTTT. Translation gives CAISESGLPGCNTGELFF.

The sample holds many counts of this clonotype. The chain couples TRBV5-1 to TRBJ2-7, with 8 bases fitting TRBD1. V was clipped by 5 bases and J by 2 bases; unmatched bases: 6. Germline values: CDR1 SGHRS, CDR2 YFSETQ. The CDR3 contains 14 residues. The CDR3 bases are TGCGCCAGCAGGGAGACAGGGGTTACCTACGAGCAGTACTTC. This gives the protein CASRETGVTYEQYF.

Of note for this clonotype: The junction departs from the called germline gene at one end, perhaps through a read error. CDR3 amino acids: CASSLAPRVTGELFF. CDR3 coding DNA: TGTGCCAGCAGCTTGGCACCCAGAGTCACCGGGGAGTTGTTTTTT. V and J are TRBV5-6 and TRBJ2-2; TRBD2 is a possible D gene (5 bases). Germline V CDR1 and CDR2: SGHDT, YYEEEE. This CDR3 has 15 residues. Variable domain in full (rest from reference TRBV5-6 and TRBJ2-2): DAGVTQSPTHLIKTRGQQVTLRCSPKSGHDTVSWYQQALGQGPQFIFQYYEEEERQRGNFPDRFSGHQFPNYSSELNVNALLLGDSALYLCASSLAPRVTGELFFGEGSRLTVL.

The chain recombines TRBV11-2 with TRBJ2-2; D gene unclear. The CDR3 is 15 residues long. Trimming removed 6 bases from V and 7 bases from J, with 18 bases in between. Germline loops: CDR1 SGHAT, CDR2 FQNNGV. The CDR3 DNA reads TGTGCCAGCAGAAGCCGCCAGTCGAGAGGCGGGGAGCTGTTTTTT. Translation: CASRSRQSRGGELFF.